This T cell receptor beta chain was identified during a study of identical twins. Study-level results: Within monozygotic twins, out-of-frame TCR alpha sharing was underestimated by the models.

TCRdb passed the 5' RACE reads through MiXCR, listing each CDR3 protein once. The sample lists approximately 630,000 distinct CDR3 sequences, under 8.5% occurring once. V trimming: 2 bases; J trimming: 5 bases; junction bases outside the gene matches: 6. This CDR3 is 15 amino acids long. The germline gives CDR1 MNHEY, CDR2 SMNVEV (reference sequence). No donor was unhealthy or non-Caucasian. To note about this clonotype: Its antigen is not known.

This same sample was also part of a study on yellow fever vaccine responses in identical twins. That source notes: On the reported evidence, twins' vaccine T cell responses seemed partly convergent and partly personalized.

V and J are TRBV27 and TRBJ2-5; 9 bases agree with TRBD1. The sequenced sample was PBMCs. The sequence was collected from a woman younger than 35 in good health. The chain's CDR3 is CASSLRDRAGETQYF. The CDR3 DNA reads TGTGCCAGCAGTTTACGGGACAGGGCGGGGGAGACCCAGTACTTC.